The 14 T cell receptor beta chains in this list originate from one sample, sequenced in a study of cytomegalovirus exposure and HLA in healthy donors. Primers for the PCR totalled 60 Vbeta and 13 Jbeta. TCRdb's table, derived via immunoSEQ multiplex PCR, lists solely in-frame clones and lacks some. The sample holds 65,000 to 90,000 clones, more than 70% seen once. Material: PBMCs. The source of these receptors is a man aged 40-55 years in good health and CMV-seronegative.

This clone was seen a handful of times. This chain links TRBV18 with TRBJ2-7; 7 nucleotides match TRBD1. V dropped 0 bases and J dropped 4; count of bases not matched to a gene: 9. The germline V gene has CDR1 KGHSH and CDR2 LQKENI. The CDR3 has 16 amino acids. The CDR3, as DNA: TGTGCCAGCTCACCACCGCAACAGGGGTTGGTATACGAGCAGTACTTC. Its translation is CASSPPQQGLVYEQYF. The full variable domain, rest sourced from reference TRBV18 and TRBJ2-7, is NAGVMQNPRHLVRRRGQEARLRCSPMKGHSHVYWYRQLPEEGLKFMVYLQKENIIDESGMPKERFSAEFPKEGPSILRIQQVVRGDSAAYFCASSPPQQGLVYEQYFGPGTRLTVT.

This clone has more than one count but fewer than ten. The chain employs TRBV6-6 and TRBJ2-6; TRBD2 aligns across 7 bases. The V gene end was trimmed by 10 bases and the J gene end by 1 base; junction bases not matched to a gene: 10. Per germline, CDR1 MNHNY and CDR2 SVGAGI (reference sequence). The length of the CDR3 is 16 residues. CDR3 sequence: CATSILGGSGANVLTF. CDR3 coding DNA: TGTGCCACCTCAATCTTGGGGGGGTCTGGGGCCAACGTCCTGACTTTC.

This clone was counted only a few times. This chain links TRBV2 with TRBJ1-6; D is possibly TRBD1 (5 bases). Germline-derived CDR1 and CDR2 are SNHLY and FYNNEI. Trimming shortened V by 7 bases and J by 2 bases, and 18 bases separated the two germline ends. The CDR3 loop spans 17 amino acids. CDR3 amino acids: CASIYAGVVPYNSPLHF. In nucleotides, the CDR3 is TGTGCCAGCATTTACGCGGGGGTCGTACCCTATAATTCACCCCTCCACTTT.

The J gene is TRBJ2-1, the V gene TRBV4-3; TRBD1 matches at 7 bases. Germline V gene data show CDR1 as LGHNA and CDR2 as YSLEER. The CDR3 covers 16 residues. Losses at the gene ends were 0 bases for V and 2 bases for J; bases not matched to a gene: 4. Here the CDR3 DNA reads TGCGCCAGCAGCCAAGAGGAAGGACAGGCCTACAATGAGCAGTTCTTC. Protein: CASSQEEGQAYNEQFF.

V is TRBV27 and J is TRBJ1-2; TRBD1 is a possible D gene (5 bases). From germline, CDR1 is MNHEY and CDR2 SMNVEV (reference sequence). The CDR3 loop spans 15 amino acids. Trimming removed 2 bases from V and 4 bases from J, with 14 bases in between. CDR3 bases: TGTGCCAGCAGTTTAGGGGCACCAAGCCTCTATGGCTACACCTTC. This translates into CASSLGAPSLYGYTF.

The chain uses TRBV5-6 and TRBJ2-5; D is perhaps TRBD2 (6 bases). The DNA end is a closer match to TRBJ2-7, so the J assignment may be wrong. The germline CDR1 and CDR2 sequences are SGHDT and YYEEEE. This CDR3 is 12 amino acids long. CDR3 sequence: CASSPGEYEQYF. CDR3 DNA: TGTGCCAGCAGCCCGGGGGAATACGAGCAGTACTTC.

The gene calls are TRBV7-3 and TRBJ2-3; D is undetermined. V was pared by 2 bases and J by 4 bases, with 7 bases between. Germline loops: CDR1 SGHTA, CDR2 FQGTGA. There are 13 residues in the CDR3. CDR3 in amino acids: CASSLWASDTQYF. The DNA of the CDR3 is TGTGCCAGCAGCTTATGGGCCTCAGATACGCAGTATTTT.

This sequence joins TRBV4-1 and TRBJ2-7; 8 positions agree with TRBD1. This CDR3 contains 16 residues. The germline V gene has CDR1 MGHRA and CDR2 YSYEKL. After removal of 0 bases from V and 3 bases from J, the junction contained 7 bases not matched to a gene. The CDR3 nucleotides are TGCGCCAGCAGCCAAGACGGGACAGGCGTATACTACGAGCAGTACTTC. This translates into CASSQDGTGVYYEQYF.

CDR3 residues: CASSLVREKFF. The CDR3 nucleotides read TGTGCCAGCAGCTTGGTACGAGAAAAGTTCTTC. The V gene is TRBV5-6, the J gene TRBJ2-1; D is unresolved. CDR3 size: 11 residues. With 0 bases removed from V and 14 bases from J, the gap between germline ends came to 9 bases. CDR1 and CDR2 (germline): SGHDT, YYEEEE. Full variable domain (missing parts from reference TRBV5-6 and TRBJ2-1): DAGVTQSPTHLIKTRGQQVTLRCSPKSGHDTVSWYQQALGQGPQFIFQYYEEEERQRGNFPDRFSGHQFPNYSSELNVNALLLGDSALYLCASSLVREKFFGPGTRLTVL.

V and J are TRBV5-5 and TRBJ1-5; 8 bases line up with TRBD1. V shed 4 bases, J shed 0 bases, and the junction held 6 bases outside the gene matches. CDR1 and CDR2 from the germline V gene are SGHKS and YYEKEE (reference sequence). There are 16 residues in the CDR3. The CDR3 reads CASSPETGVSNQPQHF. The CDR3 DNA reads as TGTGCCAGCAGCCCGGAGACAGGGGTTAGCAATCAGCCCCAGCATTTT. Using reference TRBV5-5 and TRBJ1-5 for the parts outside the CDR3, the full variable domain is DAGVTQSPTHLIKTRGQQVTLRCSPISGHKSVSWYQQVLGQGPQFIFQYYEKEERGRGNFPDRFSARQFPNYSSELNVNALLLGDSALYLCASSPETGVSNQPQHFGDGTRLSIL.

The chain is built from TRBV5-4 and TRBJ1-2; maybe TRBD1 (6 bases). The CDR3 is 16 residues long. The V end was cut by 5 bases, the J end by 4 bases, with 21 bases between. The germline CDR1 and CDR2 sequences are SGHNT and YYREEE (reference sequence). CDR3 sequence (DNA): TGTGCCAGCAGTCTGGGGGCGGGGGGACTTGGCTATGGCTACACCTTC. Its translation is CASSLGAGGLGYGYTF.

The CDR3 DNA reads as TGTGCCAGCAGCGTAGGCGGGGCCCATTACAATGAGCAGTTCTTC. This gives the protein CASSVGGAHYNEQFF. V and J are TRBV9 and TRBJ2-1, with D perhaps matching TRBD2 (6 bases). The V end lost 0 bases, the J end lost 4 bases, and 11 bases lay between the germline ends. Germline V gene sequence: CDR1 SGDLS, CDR2 YYNGEE. The CDR3 totals 15 residues.

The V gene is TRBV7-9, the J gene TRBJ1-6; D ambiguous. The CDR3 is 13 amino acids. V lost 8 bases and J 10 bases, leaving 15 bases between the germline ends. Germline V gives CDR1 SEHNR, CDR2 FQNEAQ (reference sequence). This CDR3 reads CASAPTVLSPLHF. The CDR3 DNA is TGTGCCAGCGCACCGACTGTGTTGTCACCCCTCCACTTT. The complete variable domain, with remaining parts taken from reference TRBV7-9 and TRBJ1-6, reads DTGVSQNPRHKITKRGQNVTFRCDPISEHNRLYWYRQTLGQGPEFLTYFQNEAQLEKSRLLSDRFSAERPKGSFSTLEIQRTEQGDSAMYLCASAPTVLSPLHFGNGTRLTVT.

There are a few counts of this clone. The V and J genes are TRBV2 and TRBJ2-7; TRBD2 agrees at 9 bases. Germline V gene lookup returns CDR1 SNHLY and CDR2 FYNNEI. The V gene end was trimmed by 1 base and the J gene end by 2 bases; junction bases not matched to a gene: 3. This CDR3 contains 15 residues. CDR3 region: CASSEEAGGTYEQYF. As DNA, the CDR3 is TGTGCCAGCAGTGAAGAAGCGGGGGGAACCTACGAGCAGTACTTC.